These 24 T cell receptor beta chains were sequenced from one sample in a study of T cell repertoires in cytomegalovirus infection. The antigens these receptors bind are not known. Each CDR3 protein is one row after TCRdb ran MiXCR on the reads. This sample carries about 350,000 distinct CDR3 sequences, roughly 36% of them seen once, and the ten largest clones take around an eighth. The specimen comprised cultured PBMCs, sampled from culture after CMV antigen stimulation. The source of these receptors is a human donor in good health (CMV status not recorded). Some clones in this sample may be carry-over from other donors' samples.

This clonotype is a singleton in its sample. The J gene is TRBJ2-7, the V gene TRBV6-2 or TRBV6-3; 8 positions match TRBD2. Trimming cost V 2 bases and J 3 bases; bases outside gene matches: 9. Germline V CDR1 and CDR2: MNHEY, SVGEGT. The CDR3 totals 16 residues. The CDR3 here is CASSYIPRGRYYEQYF. As DNA, the CDR3 is TGTGCCAGCAGTTACATCCCGCGCGGGAGGTACTACGAGCAGTACTTC.

This clonotype has more than one count but fewer than ten. The J gene is TRBJ2-7, the V gene TRBV6-2 or TRBV6-3; a possible D gene is TRBD2 (6 bases). Trimming took off 2 bases at V and 2 bases at J, with 10 bases between the two ends. Germline-derived CDR1 and CDR2 are MNHEY and SVGEGT. This CDR3 region has 14 residues. In nucleotides, the CDR3 is TGTGCCAGCAGTTACGCGGGACCGACCTACGAGCAGTACTTC. This gives the protein CASSYAGPTYEQYF.

The chain employs TRBV25-1 and TRBJ2-2, with 11 bases aligning to TRBD2. CDR3 length: 16 residues. The ends lost 6 bases at V and 4 bases at J; junction bases unmatched: 7. In germline, CDR1 is MGHDK, CDR2 SYGVNS. The CDR3 here is CASRRTSGRGTGELFF. In DNA form, the CDR3 reads TGTGCCAGCAGGCGAACTAGCGGGAGAGGCACCGGGGAGCTGTTTTTT. Full variable domain (outside the CDR3, taken from reference TRBV25-1 and TRBJ2-2): EADIYQTPRYLVIGTGKKITLECSQTMGHDKMYWYQQDPGMELHLIHYSYGVNSTEKGDLSSESTVSRIRTEHFPLTLESARPSHTSQYLCASRRTSGRGTGELFFGEGSRLTVL.

This clonotype showed up just a few times. The J gene is TRBJ1-6, the V gene TRBV12-3 or TRBV12-4; D is unresolved. V was pared by 7 bases and J by 10 bases, with 11 bases between. This CDR3 has 12 residues. DNA of the CDR3: TGTGCCAGCACCACAATGTCCTCACCCCTCCACTTT. Residues: CASTTMSSPLHF.

This clonotype was counted many times. V and J are TRBV7-2 and TRBJ2-1; D is ambiguous. Germline V lookup: CDR1 SGHTA, CDR2 FQGNSA. This CDR3 contains 13 residues. V dropped 5 bases and J dropped 0 bases, with 5 bases sitting between them. CDR3 nucleotide sequence: TGTGCCAGCAGCATTACCTCCTACAATGAGCAGTTCTTC. Translated: CASSITSYNEQFF.

J is TRBJ1-6 and V is TRBV28; D is undetermined. CDR3 length equals 15 residues. Germline lookup yields CDR1 MDHEN and CDR2 SYDVKM. V was cut by 3 bases and J by 8 bases, with 14 bases left in between. The CDR3 coding sequence is TGTGCCAGCAGTTTTGCCGGAAATCTAGATTCACCCCTCCACTTT. Protein product: CASSFAGNLDSPLHF.

The genes are TRBV5-6 and TRBJ2-1; the D gene is possibly TRBD2 (5 bases). The V end lost 2 bases, the J end lost 5 bases, and 17 bases lay between the germline ends. In germline, CDR1 is SGHDT, CDR2 YYEEEE. The CDR3 runs 16 residues. The CDR3, as DNA: TGTGCCAGCAGCTTCCGGGTAATAGCGAGAGACAATGAGCAGTTCTTC. Protein sequence: CASSFRVIARDNEQFF.

The genes are TRBV6-5 and TRBJ2-2, with 11 bases fitting TRBD2. The CDR3 has 17 residues. The V segment lost 7 bases and the J segment 5 bases; nucleotides outside the gene matches: 12. Germline V lookup: CDR1 MNHEY, CDR2 SVGAGI. CDR3 amino acids: CASTKVLAGVRTGELFF. The DNA of the CDR3 is TGTGCCAGCACTAAAGTACTAGCGGGAGTTAGGACCGGGGAGCTGTTTTTT.

Only a few counts were recorded for this clonotype. The chain has TRBV5-5 and TRBJ2-1; possible D gene TRBD1, 6 bases. V lost 4 bases to trimming and J lost 0 bases, with 11 bases between them. Per the germline V gene, CDR1 is SGHKS and CDR2 is YYEKEE (reference sequence). The length of the CDR3 is 15 residues. The CDR3: CASSLQGISYNEQFF. Written as DNA, the CDR3 is TGTGCCAGCAGCCTACAGGGAATCTCCTACAATGAGCAGTTCTTC.

This clonotype was recorded many times. The chain combines TRBV12-3 or TRBV12-4 with TRBJ2-1, with D unclear. This CDR3 comprises 13 residues. The V end lost 2 bases, the J end lost 3 bases, and 5 bases lay between the germline ends. The CDR3, as DNA: TGTGCCAGCAGTTTAACCTACTACAATGAGCAGTTCTTC. Translation gives CASSLTYYNEQFF.

This clonotype has just a few counts. J is TRBJ2-7 and V is TRBV6-6; 7 nucleotides match TRBD2. V trimming: 0 bases; J trimming: 0 bases; junction bases outside the gene matches: 11. Germline CDR1 reads MNHNY; CDR2 reads SVGAGI (reference sequence). The CDR3 contains 18 residues. The CDR3 DNA is TGTGCCAGCAGTTACTCGGGACGGGGCGGGGGAAGCTCCTACGAGCAGTACTTC. It encodes CASSYSGRGGGSSYEQYF.

The J gene is TRBJ1-2, the V gene TRBV7-2; maybe TRBD1 (6 bases). V was shortened by 4 bases and J by 6 bases, with 18 bases between the two germline ends. Germline CDR1 SGHTA, CDR2 FQGNSA. The CDR3 is 15 amino acids. The CDR3 loop reads CASSSLVTGRNGYTF. As DNA, the CDR3 is TGTGCCAGCAGCTCACTTGTCACAGGGCGCAATGGCTACACCTTC.

This clonotype was seen at least ten times. The rearrangement uses TRBV4-3 and TRBJ2-5; no firm D call. Germline V gene sequence: CDR1 LGHNA, CDR2 YSLEER. V was pared by 0 bases and J by 2 bases, with 16 bases between. CDR3 length equals 17 residues. The CDR3 coding sequence is TGCGCCAGCAGCCAAGAAGCAAGTAGCAACGGTCAAGAGACCCAGTACTTC. This codes for CASSQEASSNGQETQYF.

The V call is TRBV5-4, the J call TRBJ2-3; D gene ambiguous. Trimming removed 9 bases at V and 6 bases at J, with 17 bases between. The CDR3 loop spans 13 amino acids. CDR1 is SGHNT and CDR2 is YYREEE in the germline V gene (reference sequence). The CDR3 reads CATSVPTGDTQYF. DNA for the CDR3: TGTGCCACCTCGGTCCCTACCGGGGATACGCAGTATTTT.

This clonotype has more than one count but fewer than ten. The chain links TRBV7-2 to TRBJ2-1; 7 bases match TRBD2. There are 16 residues in the CDR3. V lost 2 bases to trimming and J lost 0 bases; unmatched junction nucleotides: 4. Germline CDR1 SGHTA, CDR2 FQGNSA. Written as DNA, the CDR3 is TGTGCCAGCAGCTTAAACGGGAGGCTCTCCTACAATGAGCAGTTCTTC. It specifies CASSLNGRLSYNEQFF. The full variable domain, its missing parts supplied by reference TRBV7-2 and TRBJ2-1, is GAGVSQSPSNKVTEKGKDVELRCDPISGHTALYWYRQSLGQGLEFLIYFQGNSAPDKSGLPSDRFSAERTGGSVSTLTIQRTQQEDSAVYLCASSLNGRLSYNEQFFGPGTRLTVL.

The chain uses TRBV12-5 and TRBJ2-7; no clear D. V was cut by 1 base and J by 2 bases, with 9 bases left in between. Per the germline V gene, CDR1 is LGHNT and CDR2 is FRNRAP. The CDR3 has 14 amino acids. CDR3 in DNA: TGTGCTAGTGGTTTGGACCGCAGACCCTACGAGCAGTACGTC. It specifies CASGLDRRPYEQYV.

The chain combines TRBV4-1 with TRBJ1-1; D uncertain. Germline values: CDR1 MGHRA, CDR2 YSYEKL. This CDR3 contains 13 residues. Trimming stripped 0 bases from V and 11 bases from J, with 13 bases between. Here the CDR3 reads CASSQEERNRAFF. CDR3 in DNA: TGCGCCAGCAGCCAAGAGGAGCGAAATCGGGCTTTCTTT.

The chain is built from TRBV6-8 and TRBJ1-6; weak D call: TRBD1 (6 bases). CDR1 MNHGY and CDR2 SAAAGT come from the germline V gene. V was shortened by 5 bases and J by 6 bases, with 20 bases between the two germline ends. The CDR3 length is 17 residues. The CDR3 region is CASSPPSPDSLNSPLHF. In DNA, the CDR3 is TGTGCCAGCAGTCCACCGTCCCCGGACAGCCTTAATTCACCCCTCCACTTT.

Only a few counts were recorded for this clonotype. The J gene is TRBJ1-2, the V gene TRBV19, with D possibly matching TRBD1 (6 bases). The CDR3 is 14 amino acids. Germline V gene sequence: CDR1 LNHDA, CDR2 SQIVND (reference sequence). V dropped 3 bases and J dropped 5 bases, with 13 bases sitting between them. CDR3 protein: CASSIGRTDYGYTF. CDR3 bases: TGTGCCAGTAGTATCGGGAGGACAGATTATGGCTACACCTTC.

This clonotype was observed a handful of times. The gene calls are TRBV7-7 and TRBJ2-5; 7 bases agree with TRBD1. The germline V gene has CDR1 SSHAT and CDR2 FNYEAQ (reference sequence). The CDR3 is made up of 15 amino acids. V shed 5 bases and J 4 bases; nucleotides not matched to a gene: 10. The CDR3 loop reads CASSRDSLSSETQYF. In DNA form, the CDR3 reads TGTGCCAGCAGCCGGGACAGCCTTTCCTCAGAGACCCAGTACTTC.

This clonotype turned up a few times. The rearrangement links TRBV20-1 to TRBJ2-1, with TRBD2 matching over 11 bases. The CDR3 has 14 residues. With V trimmed by 5 bases and J by 6 bases, 6 bases remained unmatched. From germline, CDR1 is DFQATT and CDR2 SNEGSKA (reference sequence). CDR3 protein: CSASGLAGGNEQFF. Here the CDR3 DNA reads TGCAGTGCTTCTGGGCTAGCGGGAGGCAATGAGCAGTTCTTC.

Only a few counts were recorded for this clonotype. V and J are TRBV19 and TRBJ2-5; possibly TRBD2 for D (7 bases). The V end lost 4 bases, the J end lost 2 bases, and 23 bases lay between the germline ends. This CDR3 spans 18 amino acids. In germline, CDR1 is LNHDA, CDR2 SQIVND (reference sequence). The CDR3 DNA reads as TGTGCCAGTAGTACCTCCGGGGGGCGCTTGTCCAGACAAGAGACCCAGTACTTC. Residues: CASSTSGGRLSRQETQYF.

This chain's CDR3 is CASSFRAGNTEAFF. Written as DNA, the CDR3 is TGTGCCAGCAGTTTCCGAGCAGGGAACACTGAAGCTTTCTTT. The chain recombines TRBV28 with TRBJ1-1; D is uncertain. The germline V gene has CDR1 MDHEN and CDR2 SYDVKM. V dropped 3 bases and J dropped 1 base, with 9 bases sitting between them. The CDR3 consists of 14 residues.

This chain links TRBV6-2 or TRBV6-3 with TRBJ2-1; D unresolved. Germline loops: CDR1 MNHEY, CDR2 SVGEGT. V was trimmed by 5 bases and J by 4 bases, leaving 12 bases between them. The CDR3 contains 14 residues. Here the CDR3 reads CASSPITSYNEQFF. In nucleotides, the CDR3 is TGTGCCAGCAGTCCCATAACAAGTTACAATGAGCAGTTCTTC.